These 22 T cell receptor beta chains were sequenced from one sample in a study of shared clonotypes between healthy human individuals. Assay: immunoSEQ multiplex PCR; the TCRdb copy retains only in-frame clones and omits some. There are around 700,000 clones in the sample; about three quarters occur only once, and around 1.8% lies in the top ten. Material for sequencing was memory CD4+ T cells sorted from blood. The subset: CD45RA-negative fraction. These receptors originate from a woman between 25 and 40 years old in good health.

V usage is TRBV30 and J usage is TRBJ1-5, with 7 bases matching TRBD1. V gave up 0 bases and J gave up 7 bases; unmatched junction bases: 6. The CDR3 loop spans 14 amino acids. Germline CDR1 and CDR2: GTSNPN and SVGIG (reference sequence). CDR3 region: CAWSVQGGPQPQHF. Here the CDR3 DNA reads TGTGCCTGGAGTGTACAAGGGGGCCCACAGCCCCAGCATTTT.

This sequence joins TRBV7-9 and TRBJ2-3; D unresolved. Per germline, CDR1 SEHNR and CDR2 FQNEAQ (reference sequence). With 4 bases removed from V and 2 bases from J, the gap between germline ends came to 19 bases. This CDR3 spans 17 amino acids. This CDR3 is CASSSVPLSTITDTQYF. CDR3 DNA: TGTGCCAGCAGCTCGGTCCCTCTATCAACAATCACAGATACGCAGTATTTT.

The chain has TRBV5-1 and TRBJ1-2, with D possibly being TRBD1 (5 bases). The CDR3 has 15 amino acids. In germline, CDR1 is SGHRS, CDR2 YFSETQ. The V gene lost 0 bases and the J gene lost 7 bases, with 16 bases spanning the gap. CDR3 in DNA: TGCGCCAGCAGCTTGGCTGGCAGGGAGATGGTTGGCTACACCTTC. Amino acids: CASSLAGREMVGYTF.

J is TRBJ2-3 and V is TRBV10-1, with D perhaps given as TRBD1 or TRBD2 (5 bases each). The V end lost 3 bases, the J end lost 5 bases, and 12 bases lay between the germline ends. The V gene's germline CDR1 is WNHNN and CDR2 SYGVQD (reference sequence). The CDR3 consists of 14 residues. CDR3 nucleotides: TGCGCCAGCAGTGACAGGGCAAGCGGAGATACGCAGTATTTT. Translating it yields CASSDRASGDTQYF.

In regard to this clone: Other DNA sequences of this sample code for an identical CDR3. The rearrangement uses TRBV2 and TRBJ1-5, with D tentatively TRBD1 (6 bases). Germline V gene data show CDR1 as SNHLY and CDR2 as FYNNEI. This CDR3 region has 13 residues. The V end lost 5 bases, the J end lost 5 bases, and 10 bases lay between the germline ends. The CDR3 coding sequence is TGTGCCAGCAGTCCACAGGGAGATCAGCCCCAGCATTTT. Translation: CASSPQGDQPQHF.

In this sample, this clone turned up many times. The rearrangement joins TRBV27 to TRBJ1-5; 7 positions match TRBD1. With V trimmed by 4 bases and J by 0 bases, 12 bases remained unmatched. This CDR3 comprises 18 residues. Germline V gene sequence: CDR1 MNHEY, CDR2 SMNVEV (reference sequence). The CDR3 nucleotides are TGTGCCAGCAGTTCGATGGACAGGAGAGGGTATAGCAATCAGCCCCAGCATTTT. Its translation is CASSSMDRRGYSNQPQHF.

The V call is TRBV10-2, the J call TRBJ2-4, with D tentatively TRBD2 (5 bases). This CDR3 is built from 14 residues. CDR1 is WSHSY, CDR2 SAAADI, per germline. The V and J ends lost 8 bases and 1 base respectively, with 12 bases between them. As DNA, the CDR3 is TGCGCCAGCGGACCGACTACCGCCAAAAACATTCAGTACTTC. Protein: CASGPTTAKNIQYF.

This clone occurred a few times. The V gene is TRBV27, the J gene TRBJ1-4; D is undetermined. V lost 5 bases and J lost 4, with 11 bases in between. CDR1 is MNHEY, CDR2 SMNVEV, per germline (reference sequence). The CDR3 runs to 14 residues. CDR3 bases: TGTGCCAGCAGTCTAAGCGGGAATAATGAAAAACTGTTTTTT. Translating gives CASSLSGNNEKLFF.

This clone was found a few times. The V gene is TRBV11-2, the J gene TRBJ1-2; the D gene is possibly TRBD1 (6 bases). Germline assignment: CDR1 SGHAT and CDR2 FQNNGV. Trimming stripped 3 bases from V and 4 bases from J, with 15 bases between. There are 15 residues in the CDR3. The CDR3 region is CASSFPSQGTYGYTF. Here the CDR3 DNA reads TGTGCCAGCAGCTTCCCCTCACAGGGTACCTATGGCTACACCTTC.

This CDR3 is CASSPNSGTGLDEQFF. In DNA, the CDR3 is TGTGCCAGCAGTCCCAATAGCGGGACGGGTCTGGATGAGCAGTTCTTC. The J gene is TRBJ2-1, the V gene TRBV28, with 8 bases identical to TRBD2. The germline gives CDR1 MDHEN, CDR2 SYDVKM. Trimming removed 5 bases from V and 8 bases from J; junction bases left unmatched: 14. The CDR3 totals 16 residues.

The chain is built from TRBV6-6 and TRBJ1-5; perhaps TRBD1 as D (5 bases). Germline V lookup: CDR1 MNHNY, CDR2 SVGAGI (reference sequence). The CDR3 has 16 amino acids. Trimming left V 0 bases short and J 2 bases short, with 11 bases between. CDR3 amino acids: CASSYSAGLGNQPQHF. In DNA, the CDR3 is TGTGCCAGCAGTTACTCGGCAGGGTTGGGCAATCAGCCCCAGCATTTT.

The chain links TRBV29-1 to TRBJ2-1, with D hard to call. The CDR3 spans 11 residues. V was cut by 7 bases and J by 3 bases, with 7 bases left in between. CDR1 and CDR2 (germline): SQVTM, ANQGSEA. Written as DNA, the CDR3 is TGCAGCGCCCAGGACTACAATGAGCAGTTCTTC. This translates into CSAQDYNEQFF.

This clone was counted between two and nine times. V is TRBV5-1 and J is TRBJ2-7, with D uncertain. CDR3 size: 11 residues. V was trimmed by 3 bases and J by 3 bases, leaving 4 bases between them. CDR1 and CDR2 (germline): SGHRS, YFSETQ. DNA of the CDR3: TGCGCCAGCAGCTCTTACTACGAGCAGTACTTC. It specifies CASSSYYEQYF.

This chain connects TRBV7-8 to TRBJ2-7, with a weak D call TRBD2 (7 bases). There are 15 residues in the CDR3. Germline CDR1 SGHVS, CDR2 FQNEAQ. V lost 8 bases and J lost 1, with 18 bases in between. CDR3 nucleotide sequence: TGTGCCAGCGAGGGAGGGACAAGGAGTTCCTACGAGCAGTACTTC. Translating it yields CASEGGTRSSYEQYF.

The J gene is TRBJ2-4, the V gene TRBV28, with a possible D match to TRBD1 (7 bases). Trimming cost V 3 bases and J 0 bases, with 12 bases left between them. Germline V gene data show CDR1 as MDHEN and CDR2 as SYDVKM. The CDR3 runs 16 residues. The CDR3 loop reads CASSFRGDLAKNIQYF. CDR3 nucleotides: TGTGCCAGCAGTTTCAGGGGGGACCTAGCCAAAAACATTCAGTACTTC.

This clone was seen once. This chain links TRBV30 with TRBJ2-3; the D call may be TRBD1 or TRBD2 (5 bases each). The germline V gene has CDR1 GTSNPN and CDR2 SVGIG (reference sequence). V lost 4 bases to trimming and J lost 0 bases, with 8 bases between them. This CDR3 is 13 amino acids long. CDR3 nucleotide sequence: TGTGCCTGGAATCGGGACAGCACAGATACGCAGTATTTT. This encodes CAWNRDSTDTQYF.

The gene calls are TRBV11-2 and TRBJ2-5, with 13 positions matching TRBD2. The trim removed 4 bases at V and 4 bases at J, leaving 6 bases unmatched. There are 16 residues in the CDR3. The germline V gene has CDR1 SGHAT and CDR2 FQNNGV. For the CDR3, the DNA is TGTGCCAGCAGCTCCAGGACTAGCGGGAGTGGAGAGACCCAGTACTTC. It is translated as CASSSRTSGSGETQYF.

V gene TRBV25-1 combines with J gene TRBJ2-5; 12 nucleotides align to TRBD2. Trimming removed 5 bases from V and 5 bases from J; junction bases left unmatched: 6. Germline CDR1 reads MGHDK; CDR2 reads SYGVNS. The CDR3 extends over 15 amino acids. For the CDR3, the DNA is TGTGCCAGCAGTAAAGGACTAGCGGGACTGGAGACCCAGTACTTC. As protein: CASSKGLAGLETQYF.

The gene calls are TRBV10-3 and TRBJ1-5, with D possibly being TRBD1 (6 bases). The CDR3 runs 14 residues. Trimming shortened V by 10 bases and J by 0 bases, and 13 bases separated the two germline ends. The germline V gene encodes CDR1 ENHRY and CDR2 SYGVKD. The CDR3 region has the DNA TGTGCCACTTGGGACACCCGTAGCAATCAGCCCCAGCATTTT. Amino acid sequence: CATWDTRSNQPQHF.

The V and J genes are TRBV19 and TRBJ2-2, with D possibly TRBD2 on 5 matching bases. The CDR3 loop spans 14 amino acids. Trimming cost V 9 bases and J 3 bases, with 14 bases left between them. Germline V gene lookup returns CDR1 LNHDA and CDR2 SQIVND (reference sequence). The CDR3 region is CASGRGTDTGELFF. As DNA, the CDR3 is TGTGCCAGCGGACGGGGTACGGACACCGGGGAGCTGTTTTTT.

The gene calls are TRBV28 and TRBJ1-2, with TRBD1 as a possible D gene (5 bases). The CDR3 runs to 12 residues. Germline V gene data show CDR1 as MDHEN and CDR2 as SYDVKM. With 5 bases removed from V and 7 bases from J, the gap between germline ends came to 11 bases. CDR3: CASSAGLTGYTF. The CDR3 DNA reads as TGTGCCAGCAGTGCGGGGCTGACTGGCTACACCTTC.

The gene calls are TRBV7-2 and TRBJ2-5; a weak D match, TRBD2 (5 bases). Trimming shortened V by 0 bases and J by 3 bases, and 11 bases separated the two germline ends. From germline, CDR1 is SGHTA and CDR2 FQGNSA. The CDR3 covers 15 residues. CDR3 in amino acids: CASSLARAAEETQYF. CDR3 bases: TGTGCCAGCAGCTTAGCGAGGGCAGCTGAAGAGACCCAGTACTTC.